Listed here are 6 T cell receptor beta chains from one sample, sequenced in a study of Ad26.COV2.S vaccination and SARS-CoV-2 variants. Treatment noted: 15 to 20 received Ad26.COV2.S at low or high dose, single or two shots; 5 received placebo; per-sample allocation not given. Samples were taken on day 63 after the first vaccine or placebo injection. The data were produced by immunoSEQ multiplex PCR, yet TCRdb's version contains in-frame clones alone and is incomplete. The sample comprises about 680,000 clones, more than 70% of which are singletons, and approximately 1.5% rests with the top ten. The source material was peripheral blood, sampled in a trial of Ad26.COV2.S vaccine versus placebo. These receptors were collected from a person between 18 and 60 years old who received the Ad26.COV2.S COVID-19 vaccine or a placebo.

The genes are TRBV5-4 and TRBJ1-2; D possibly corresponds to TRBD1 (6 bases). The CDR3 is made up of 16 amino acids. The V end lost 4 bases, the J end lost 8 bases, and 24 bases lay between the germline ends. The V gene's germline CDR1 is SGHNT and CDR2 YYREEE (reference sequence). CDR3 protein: CASSALKTIGGRGYTF. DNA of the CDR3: TGTGCCAGCAGCGCCTTGAAAACGATAGGGGGTCGCGGCTACACCTTC.

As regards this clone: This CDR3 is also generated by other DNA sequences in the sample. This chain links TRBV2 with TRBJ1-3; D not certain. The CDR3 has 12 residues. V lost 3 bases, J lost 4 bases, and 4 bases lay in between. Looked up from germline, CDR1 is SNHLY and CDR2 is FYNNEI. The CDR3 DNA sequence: TGTGCCAGCAGTGAGGGAGGAAACACCATATATTTT. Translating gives CASSEGGNTIYF.

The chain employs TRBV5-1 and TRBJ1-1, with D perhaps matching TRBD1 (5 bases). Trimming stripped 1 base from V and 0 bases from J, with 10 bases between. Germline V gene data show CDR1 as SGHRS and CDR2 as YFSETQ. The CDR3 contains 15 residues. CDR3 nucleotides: TGCGCCAGCAGCTTGACGTGGGGCGTGAACACTGAAGCTTTCTTT. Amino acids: CASSLTWGVNTEAFF. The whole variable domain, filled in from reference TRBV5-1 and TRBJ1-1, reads KAGVTQTPRYLIKTRGQQVTLSCSPISGHRSVSWYQQTPGQGLQFLFEYFSETQRNKGNFPGRFSGRQFSNSRSEMNVSTLELGDSALYLCASSLTWGVNTEAFFGQGTRLTVV.

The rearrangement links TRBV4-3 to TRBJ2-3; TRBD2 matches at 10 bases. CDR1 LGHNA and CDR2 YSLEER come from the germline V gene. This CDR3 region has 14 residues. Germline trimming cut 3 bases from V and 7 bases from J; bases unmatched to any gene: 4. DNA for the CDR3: TGCGCCAGCAGCCAGAGCGGGGGGGCGAATACGCAGTATTTT. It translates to CASSQSGGANTQYF.

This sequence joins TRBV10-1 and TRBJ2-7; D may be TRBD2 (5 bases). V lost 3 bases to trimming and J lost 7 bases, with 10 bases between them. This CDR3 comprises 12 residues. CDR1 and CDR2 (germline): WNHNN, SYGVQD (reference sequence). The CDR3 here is CASSDTRREQYF. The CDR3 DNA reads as TGCGCCAGCAGTGACACCCGGAGGGAGCAGTACTTC.

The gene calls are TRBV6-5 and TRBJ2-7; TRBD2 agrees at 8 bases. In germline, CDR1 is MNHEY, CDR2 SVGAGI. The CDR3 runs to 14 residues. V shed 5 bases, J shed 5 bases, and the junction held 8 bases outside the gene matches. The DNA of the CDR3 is TGTGCCAGCAGTCTCCGGGGGGGCTTTGACGAGCAGTACTTC. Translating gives CASSLRGGFDEQYF.